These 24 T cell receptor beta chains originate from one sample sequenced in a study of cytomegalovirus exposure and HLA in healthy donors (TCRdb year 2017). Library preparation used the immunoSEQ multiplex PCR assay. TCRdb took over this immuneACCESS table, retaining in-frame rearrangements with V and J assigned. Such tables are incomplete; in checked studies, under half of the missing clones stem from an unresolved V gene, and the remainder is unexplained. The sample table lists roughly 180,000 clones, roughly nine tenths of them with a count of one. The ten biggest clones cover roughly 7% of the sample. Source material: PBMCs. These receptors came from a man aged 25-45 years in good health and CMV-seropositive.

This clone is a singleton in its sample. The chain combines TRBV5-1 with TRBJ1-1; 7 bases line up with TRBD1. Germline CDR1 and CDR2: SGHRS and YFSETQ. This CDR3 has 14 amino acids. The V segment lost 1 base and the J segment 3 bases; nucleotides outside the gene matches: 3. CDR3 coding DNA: TGCGCCAGCAGCTTGCGGCAGGGGGACACTGAAGCTTTCTTT. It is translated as CASSLRQGDTEAFF.

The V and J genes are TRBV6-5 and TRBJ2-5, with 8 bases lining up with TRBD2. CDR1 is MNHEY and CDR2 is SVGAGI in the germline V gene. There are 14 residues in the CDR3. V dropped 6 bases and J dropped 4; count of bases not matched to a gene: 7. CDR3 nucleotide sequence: TGTGCCAGCAGCCGACGGGGGGGGCGAGAGACCCAGTACTTC. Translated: CASSRRGGRETQYF.

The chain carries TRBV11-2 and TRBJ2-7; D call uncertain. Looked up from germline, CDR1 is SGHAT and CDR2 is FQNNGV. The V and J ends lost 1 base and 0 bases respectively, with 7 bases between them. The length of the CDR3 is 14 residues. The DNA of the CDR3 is TGTGCCAGCAGCTTAGTGGGCAGCTCCTACGAGCAGTACTTC. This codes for CASSLVGSSYEQYF.

CDR3 loop: CASSFGGTGLGTEAFF. The CDR3 nucleotides are TGCGCCAGCAGCTTTGGAGGGACAGGGCTCGGCACTGAAGCTTTCTTT. The chain has TRBV5-1 and TRBJ1-1; 9 positions agree with TRBD1. The CDR3 consists of 16 residues. V lost 2 bases and J lost 4; bases outside the gene matches: 9. CDR1 and CDR2 from the germline V gene are SGHRS and YFSETQ.

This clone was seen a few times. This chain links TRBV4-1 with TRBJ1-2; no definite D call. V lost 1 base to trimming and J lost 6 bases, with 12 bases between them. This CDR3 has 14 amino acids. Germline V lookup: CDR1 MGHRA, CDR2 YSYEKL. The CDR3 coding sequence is TGCGCCAGCAGCCAAGGGTATAGTGGCGATGGCTACACCTTC. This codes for CASSQGYSGDGYTF.

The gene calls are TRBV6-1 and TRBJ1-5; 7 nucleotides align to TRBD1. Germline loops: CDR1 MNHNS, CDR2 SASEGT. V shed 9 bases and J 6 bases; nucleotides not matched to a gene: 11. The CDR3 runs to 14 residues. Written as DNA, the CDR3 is TGTGCCAGTCAACCCCCAGGGGGAGGTCAGCCCCAGCATTTT. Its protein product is CASQPPGGGQPQHF.

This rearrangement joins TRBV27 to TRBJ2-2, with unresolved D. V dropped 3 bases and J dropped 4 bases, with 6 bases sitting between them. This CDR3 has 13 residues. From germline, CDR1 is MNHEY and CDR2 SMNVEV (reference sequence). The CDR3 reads CASSFRGTGELFF. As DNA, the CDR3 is TGTGCCAGCAGTTTTAGAGGCACCGGGGAGCTGTTTTTT.

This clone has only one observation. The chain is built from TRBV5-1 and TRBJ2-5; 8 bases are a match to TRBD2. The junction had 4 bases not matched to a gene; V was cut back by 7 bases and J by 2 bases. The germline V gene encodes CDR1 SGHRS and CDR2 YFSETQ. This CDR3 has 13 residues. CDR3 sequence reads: CASGRGGQETQYF. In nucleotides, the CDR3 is TGCGCCAGCGGTCGGGGGGGGCAAGAGACCCAGTACTTC.

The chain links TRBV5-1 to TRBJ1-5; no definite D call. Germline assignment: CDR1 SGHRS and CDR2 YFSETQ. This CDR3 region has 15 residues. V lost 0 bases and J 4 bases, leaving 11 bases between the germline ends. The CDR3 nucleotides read TGCGCCAGCAGCTTGGACAACAGCGAAAATCAGCCCCAGCATTTT. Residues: CASSLDNSENQPQHF.

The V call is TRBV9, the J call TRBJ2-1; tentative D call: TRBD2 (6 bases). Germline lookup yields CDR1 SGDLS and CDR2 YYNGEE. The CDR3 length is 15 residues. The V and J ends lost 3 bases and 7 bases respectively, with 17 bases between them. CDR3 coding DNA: TGTGCCAGCAGCGCATCGGGACTCCCTGTGAATGAGCAGTTCTTC. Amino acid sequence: CASSASGLPVNEQFF. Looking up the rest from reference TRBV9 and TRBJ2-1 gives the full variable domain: DSGVTQTPKHLITATGQRVTLRCSPRSGDLSVYWYQQSLDQGLQFLIQYYNGEERAKGNILERFSAQQFPDLHSELNLSSLELGDSALYFCASSASGLPVNEQFFGPGTRLTVL.

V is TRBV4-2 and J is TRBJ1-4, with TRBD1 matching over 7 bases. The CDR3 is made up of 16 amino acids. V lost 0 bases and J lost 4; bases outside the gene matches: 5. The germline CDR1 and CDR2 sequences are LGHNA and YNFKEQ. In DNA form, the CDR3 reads TGTGCCAGCAGCCAAGATAGGGACAGCCTTAATGAAAAACTGTTTTTT. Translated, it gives CASSQDRDSLNEKLFF.

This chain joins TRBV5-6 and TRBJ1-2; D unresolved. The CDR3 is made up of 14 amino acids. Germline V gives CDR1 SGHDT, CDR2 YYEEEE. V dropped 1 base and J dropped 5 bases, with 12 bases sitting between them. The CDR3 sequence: CASSLSPAAYGYTF. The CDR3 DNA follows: TGTGCCAGCAGCTTGTCCCCCGCGGCTTATGGCTACACCTTC. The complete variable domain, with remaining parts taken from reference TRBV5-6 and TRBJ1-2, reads DAGVTQSPTHLIKTRGQQVTLRCSPKSGHDTVSWYQQALGQGPQFIFQYYEEEERQRGNFPDRFSGHQFPNYSSELNVNALLLGDSALYLCASSLSPAAYGYTFGSGTRLTVV.

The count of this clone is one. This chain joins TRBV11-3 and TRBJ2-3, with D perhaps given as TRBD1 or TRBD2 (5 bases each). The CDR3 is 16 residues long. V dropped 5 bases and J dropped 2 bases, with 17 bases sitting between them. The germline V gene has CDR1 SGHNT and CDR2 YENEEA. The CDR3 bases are TGTGCCAGCAGCCACGGGGCCCCGCTTTCCACAGATACGCAGTATTTT. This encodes CASSHGAPLSTDTQYF.

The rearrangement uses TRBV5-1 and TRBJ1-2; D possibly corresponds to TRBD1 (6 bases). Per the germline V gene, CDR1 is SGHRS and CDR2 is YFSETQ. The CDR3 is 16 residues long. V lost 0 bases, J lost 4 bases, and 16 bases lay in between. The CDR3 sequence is CASSLGGGNSPYGYTF. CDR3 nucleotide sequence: TGCGCCAGCAGCTTGGGCGGGGGCAATTCCCCCTATGGCTACACCTTC.

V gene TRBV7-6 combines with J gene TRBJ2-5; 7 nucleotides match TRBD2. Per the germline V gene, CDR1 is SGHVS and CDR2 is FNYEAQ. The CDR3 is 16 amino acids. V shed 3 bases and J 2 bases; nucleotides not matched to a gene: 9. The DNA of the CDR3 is TGTGCCAGCAGCTTCGTCGGACTAGTGAGGCAAGAGACCCAGTACTTC. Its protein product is CASSFVGLVRQETQYF.

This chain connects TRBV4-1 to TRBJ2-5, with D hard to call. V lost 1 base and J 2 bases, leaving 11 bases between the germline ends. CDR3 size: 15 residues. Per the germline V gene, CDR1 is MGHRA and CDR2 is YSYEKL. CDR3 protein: CASSQGAVVQETQYF. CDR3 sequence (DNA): TGCGCCAGCAGCCAAGGGGCTGTCGTACAAGAGACCCAGTACTTC.

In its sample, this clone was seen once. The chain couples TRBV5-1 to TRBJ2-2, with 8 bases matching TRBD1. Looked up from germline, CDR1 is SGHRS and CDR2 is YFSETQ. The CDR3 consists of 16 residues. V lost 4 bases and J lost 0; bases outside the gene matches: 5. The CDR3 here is CASSTTGASNTGELFF. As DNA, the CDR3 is TGCGCCAGCAGCACGACAGGGGCTTCGAACACCGGGGAGCTGTTTTTT.

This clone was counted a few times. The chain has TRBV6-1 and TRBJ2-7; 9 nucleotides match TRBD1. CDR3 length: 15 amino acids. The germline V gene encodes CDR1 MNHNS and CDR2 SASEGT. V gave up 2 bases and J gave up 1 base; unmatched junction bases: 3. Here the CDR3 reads CASSERGTGSYEQYF. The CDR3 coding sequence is TGTGCCAGCAGTGAAAGGGGGACAGGGTCCTACGAGCAGTACTTC.

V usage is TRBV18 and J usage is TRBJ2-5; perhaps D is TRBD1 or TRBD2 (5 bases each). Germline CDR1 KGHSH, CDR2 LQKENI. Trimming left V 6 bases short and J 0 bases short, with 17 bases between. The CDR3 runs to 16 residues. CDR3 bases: TGTGCCAGCTCGCTTCTCGCCGGGACCCACCAAGAGACCCAGTACTTC. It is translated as CASSLLAGTHQETQYF.

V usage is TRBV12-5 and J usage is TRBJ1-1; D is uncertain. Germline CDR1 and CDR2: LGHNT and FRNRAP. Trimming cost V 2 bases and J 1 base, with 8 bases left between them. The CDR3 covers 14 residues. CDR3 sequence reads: CASGLSVGNTEAFF. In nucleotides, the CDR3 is TGTGCTAGTGGTTTGTCGGTAGGGAACACTGAAGCTTTCTTT. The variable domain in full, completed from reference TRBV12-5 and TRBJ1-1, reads DARVTQTPRHKVTEMGQEVTMRCQPILGHNTVFWYRQTMMQGLELLAYFRNRAPLDDSGMPKDRFSAEMPDATLATLKIQPSEPRDSAVYFCASGLSVGNTEAFFGQGTRLTVV.

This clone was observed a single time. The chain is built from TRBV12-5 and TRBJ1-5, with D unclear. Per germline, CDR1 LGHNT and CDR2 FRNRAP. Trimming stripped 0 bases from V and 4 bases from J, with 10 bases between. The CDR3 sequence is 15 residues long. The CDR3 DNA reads TGTGCTAGTGGTTTGGTGGTGGGTAGTAATCAGCCCCAGCATTTT. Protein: CASGLVVGSNQPQHF. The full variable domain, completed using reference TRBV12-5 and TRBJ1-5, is DARVTQTPRHKVTEMGQEVTMRCQPILGHNTVFWYRQTMMQGLELLAYFRNRAPLDDSGMPKDRFSAEMPDATLATLKIQPSEPRDSAVYFCASGLVVGSNQPQHFGDGTRLSIL.

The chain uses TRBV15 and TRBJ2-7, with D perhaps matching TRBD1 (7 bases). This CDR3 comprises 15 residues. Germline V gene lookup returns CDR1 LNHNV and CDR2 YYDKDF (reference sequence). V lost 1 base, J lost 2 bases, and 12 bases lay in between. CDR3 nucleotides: TGTGCCACCAGCAGAGGCGGGACAGCGACCTACGAGCAGTACTTC. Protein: CATSRGGTATYEQYF.

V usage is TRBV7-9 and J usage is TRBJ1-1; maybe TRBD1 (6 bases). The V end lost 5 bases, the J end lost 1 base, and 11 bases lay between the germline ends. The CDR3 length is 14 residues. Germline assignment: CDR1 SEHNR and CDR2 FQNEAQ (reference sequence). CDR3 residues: CASSPGRGNTEAFF. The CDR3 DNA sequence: TGTGCCAGCAGCCCCGGCAGGGGGAACACTGAAGCTTTCTTT.

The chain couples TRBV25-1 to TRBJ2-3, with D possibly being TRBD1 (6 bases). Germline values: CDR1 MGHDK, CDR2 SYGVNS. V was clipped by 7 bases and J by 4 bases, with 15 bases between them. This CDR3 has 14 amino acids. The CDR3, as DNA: TGTGCCAGCACCGAGTGGGGGCGCGCAGATACGCAGTATTTT. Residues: CASTEWGRADTQYF. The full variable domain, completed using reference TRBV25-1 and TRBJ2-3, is EADIYQTPRYLVIGTGKKITLECSQTMGHDKMYWYQQDPGMELHLIHYSYGVNSTEKGDLSSESTVSRIRTEHFPLTLESARPSHTSQYLCASTEWGRADTQYFGPGTRLTVL.